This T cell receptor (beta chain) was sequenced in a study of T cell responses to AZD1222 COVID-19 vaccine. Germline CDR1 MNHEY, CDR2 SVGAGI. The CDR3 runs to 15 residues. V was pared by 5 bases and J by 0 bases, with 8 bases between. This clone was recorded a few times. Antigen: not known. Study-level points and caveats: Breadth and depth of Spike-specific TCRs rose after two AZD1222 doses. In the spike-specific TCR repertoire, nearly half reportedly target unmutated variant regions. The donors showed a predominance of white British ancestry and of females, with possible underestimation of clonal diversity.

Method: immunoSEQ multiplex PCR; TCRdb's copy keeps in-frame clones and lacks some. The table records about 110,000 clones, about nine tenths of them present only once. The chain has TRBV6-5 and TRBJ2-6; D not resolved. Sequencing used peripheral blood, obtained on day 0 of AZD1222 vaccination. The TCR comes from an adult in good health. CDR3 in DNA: TGTGCCAGCAGTCACCCCGGCTCTGGGGCCAACGTCCTGACTTTC. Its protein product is CASSHPGSGANVLTF.